These 30 T cell receptor beta chains originate from one sample sequenced in a study of beta chain features in type 1 diabetes. The authors reverse transcribed all of the isolated RNA, so sequencing captured expressed TCRB transcripts. TCRdb's copy holds only in-frame clones and misses some; the assay was immunoSEQ multiplex PCR. The table includes 300,000 or so clones, about a tenth detected once. Their recognized antigens are unknown. Study results and caveats: Shortening of TCRB CDR3s, moderate but significant, appeared in all four CD4+ subsets of Type 1 diabetes patients.

The specimen sequenced was central memory CD4+ T cells from blood. The receptors here all came from a man aged 30-40 years with type 1 diabetes.

This clone was picked up a small number of times. J is TRBJ2-5 and V is TRBV6-5; D is uncertain. Germline CDR1 reads MNHEY; CDR2 reads SVGAGI. V lost 5 bases, J lost 5 bases, and 15 bases lay in between. The CDR3 extends over 14 amino acids. CDR3 in amino acids: CASSLPYVVETQYF. CDR3 nucleotide sequence: TGTGCCAGCAGTCTCCCTTATGTCGTGGAGACCCAGTACTTC.

CDR3 amino acids: CASNPGERNVEQFF. The CDR3 nucleotides read TGTGCCAGCAATCCGGGGGAGCGAAATGTTGAGCAGTTCTTC. V gene TRBV5-8 combines with J gene TRBJ2-1; D perhaps matches TRBD2 (6 bases). The CDR3 loop spans 14 amino acids. The germline CDR1 and CDR2 sequences are SGHTS and YDEGEE. Trimming cost V 6 bases and J 9 bases, with 19 bases left between them.

This clone was seen only a few times. The CDR3 DNA is TGCAGCGGCGCACAGGGGAGTGGGAACACTGAAGCTTTCTTT. It specifies CSGAQGSGNTEAFF. The chain recombines TRBV29-1 with TRBJ1-1, with 7 nucleotides matching TRBD1. CDR3 size: 14 residues. The V gene's germline CDR1 is SQVTM and CDR2 ANQGSEA. J gave up 1 base and V 7 bases, and 9 bases lay outside the gene matches.

The sample holds a few counts of this clone. The gene calls are TRBV7-9 and TRBJ1-1; no definite D call. V was cut by 6 bases and J by 1 base, with 12 bases left in between. The CDR3 length is 14 residues. Germline loops: CDR1 SEHNR, CDR2 FQNEAQ (reference sequence). For the CDR3, the DNA is TGTGCCAGCAGAGCGCGGGGTGAGAACACTGAAGCTTTCTTT. The encoded protein is CASRARGENTEAFF. Looking up the rest from reference TRBV7-9 and TRBJ1-1 gives the full variable domain: DTGVSQNPRHKITKRGQNVTFRCDPISEHNRLYWYRQTLGQGPEFLTYFQNEAQLEKSRLLSDRFSAERPKGSFSTLEIQRTEQGDSAMYLCASRARGENTEAFFGQGTRLTVV.

This clone was seen at least ten times. CDR3 coding DNA: TGTGCTAGTGCCGACTCTGGGGCCAACGTCCTGACTTTC. Protein: CASADSGANVLTF. This chain links TRBV12-5 with TRBJ2-6; D not resolved. Germline lookup yields CDR1 LGHNT and CDR2 FRNRAP. This CDR3 spans 13 amino acids. The V gene lost 7 bases and the J gene lost 0 bases, with 4 bases spanning the gap.

The chain is built from TRBV7-9 and TRBJ1-2; a weak D match, TRBD1 (6 bases). The V gene's germline CDR1 is SEHNR and CDR2 FQNEAQ (reference sequence). The germline V and J ends were trimmed by 5 bases and 5 bases, with 12 bases remaining between them. The CDR3 is 13 residues long. The CDR3, as DNA: TGTGCCAGCAGCCGTGACAGGAGTTATGGCTACACCTTC. This gives the protein CASSRDRSYGYTF.

This clone showed up just a few times. The genes are TRBV5-1 and TRBJ2-7, with 7 bases lining up with TRBD2. The CDR3 sequence is 13 residues long. Looked up from germline, CDR1 is SGHRS and CDR2 is YFSETQ. After removal of 4 bases from V and 6 bases from J, the junction contained 7 bases not matched to a gene. The CDR3 protein is CASSPPGGSEQYF. In DNA, the CDR3 is TGCGCCAGCAGCCCACCCGGGGGGTCCGAGCAGTACTTC.

There are many counts of this clone. This rearrangement joins TRBV23-1 to TRBJ2-6; D is ambiguous. TRBV23-1 is placed among ORFs of uncertain function. There are 12 residues in the CDR3. Trimming took 7 bases from V and 3 from J, leaving 4 bases between them. CDR3: CASKSGANVLTF. The CDR3 nucleotides read TGCGCCAGCAAAAGTGGGGCCAACGTCCTGACTTTC.

The V gene is TRBV6-5, the J gene TRBJ2-5; 9 nucleotides align to TRBD2. CDR1 is MNHEY, CDR2 SVGAGI, per germline. This CDR3 has 14 amino acids. V dropped 0 bases and J dropped 4; count of bases not matched to a gene: 0. The DNA of the CDR3 is TGTGCCAGCAGTTACTCGACTAGCGGAGAGACCCAGTACTTC. Translation: CASSYSTSGETQYF.

This clone was seen more than once but under ten times. This chain joins TRBV6-6 and TRBJ2-7; D may be TRBD1 (6 bases). V was cut by 5 bases and J by 0 bases, with 17 bases left in between. CDR1 is MNHNY and CDR2 is SVGAGI in the germline V gene (reference sequence). This CDR3 has 16 amino acids. The CDR3, as DNA: TGTGCCAGCAGTCCTTTTCGGGACATTGACTCCTACGAGCAGTACTTC. Protein: CASSPFRDIDSYEQYF.

This clone was counted only a few times. This CDR3 reads CASSQEPGSYQPQHF. CDR3 bases: TGCGCCAGCAGCCAAGAGCCAGGGTCGTATCAGCCCCAGCATTTT. The rearrangement joins TRBV4-3 to TRBJ1-5, with D perhaps TRBD1 (5 bases). Germline CDR1 is LGHNA and CDR2 is YSLEER. Trimming pared 0 bases from V and 5 bases from J, leaving 11 bases between. The CDR3 extends over 15 amino acids.

The V gene is TRBV5-4, the J gene TRBJ2-5; D might be TRBD2 (5 bases). The CDR3 is 12 amino acids. CDR1 and CDR2 (germline): SGHNT, YYREEE (reference sequence). V was pared by 4 bases and J by 2 bases, with 6 bases between. CDR3 amino acids: CASSEGQETQYF. In DNA, the CDR3 is TGTGCCAGCAGCGAGGGTCAAGAGACCCAGTACTTC.

This clone occurred a few times. The chain links TRBV7-9 to TRBJ2-3; weak D call: TRBD2 (5 bases). Germline V gene data show CDR1 as SEHNR and CDR2 as FQNEAQ (reference sequence). V lost 4 bases to trimming and J lost 1 base, with 12 bases between them. The CDR3 has 15 residues. The CDR3: CASSSGEDGTDTQYF. CDR3 bases: TGTGCCAGCAGCTCCGGGGAAGATGGCACAGATACGCAGTATTTT. Based on the CDR3 plus reference TRBV7-9 and TRBJ2-3, the full variable domain is DTGVSQNPRHKITKRGQNVTFRCDPISEHNRLYWYRQTLGQGPEFLTYFQNEAQLEKSRLLSDRFSAERPKGSFSTLEIQRTEQGDSAMYLCASSSGEDGTDTQYFGPGTRLTVL.

The CDR3 coding sequence is TGTGCCAGCTCCCTTAGGGCTAGCGGGGGCCATGAGACCCAGTACTTC. Protein: CASSLRASGGHETQYF. This chain connects TRBV7-9 to TRBJ2-5, with TRBD2 matching 10 bases. J was trimmed by 5 bases and V by 8 bases; bases with no gene match: 14. This CDR3 has 16 amino acids. CDR1 is SEHNR and CDR2 is FQNEAQ in the germline V gene (reference sequence).

This clone turned up a few times. The V and J genes are TRBV6-1 and TRBJ2-6; 10 nucleotides match TRBD1. The germline V gene encodes CDR1 MNHNS and CDR2 SASEGT. J gave up 0 bases and V 3 bases, and 11 bases lay outside the gene matches. CDR3 length: 20 amino acids. The CDR3 sequence: CASSDKAPGQGPSGANVLTF. The DNA of the CDR3 is TGTGCCAGCAGTGACAAAGCCCCGGGACAGGGGCCCTCTGGGGCCAACGTCCTGACTTTC.

The V and J genes are TRBV4-3 and TRBJ1-5; D gene uncertain. The CDR3 spans 14 residues. V dropped 1 base and J dropped 3 bases, with 7 bases sitting between them. CDR1 and CDR2 from the germline V gene are LGHNA and YSLEER. CDR3 region: CASSQGLINQPQHF. The CDR3 bases are TGCGCCAGCAGCCAAGGACTGATCAATCAGCCCCAGCATTTT.

The chain has TRBV11-2 and TRBJ2-3; 7 bases are a match to TRBD1. The CDR3 totals 14 residues. V gave up 5 bases and J gave up 3 bases; unmatched junction bases: 5. Germline CDR1 is SGHAT and CDR2 is FQNNGV. The CDR3 nucleotides read TGTGCCAGCAGCAAGGACAGGATAACAGATACGCAGTATTTT. Translation: CASSKDRITDTQYF.

The CDR3 region has the DNA TGTGCCAGCAGCCCTTACGACCCGAACGGCGATACGCAGTATTTT. Translating it yields CASSPYDPNGDTQYF. This chain joins TRBV7-6 and TRBJ2-3; D unresolved. Germline V gene data show CDR1 as SGHVS and CDR2 as FNYEAQ. V lost 5 bases and J 6 bases, leaving 18 bases between the germline ends. The CDR3 totals 15 residues.

This sequence joins TRBV6-5 and TRBJ1-3; maybe TRBD1 (5 bases). Trimming took off 5 bases at V and 2 bases at J, with 10 bases between the two ends. CDR1 MNHEY and CDR2 SVGAGI come from the germline V gene. CDR3 length equals 14 residues. The CDR3 region is CASSRQGTGNTIYF. The CDR3 coding sequence is TGTGCCAGCAGTCGGCAGGGTACTGGAAACACCATATATTTT.

This clone has ten or more counts. Other DNA sequences in the sample encode the same CDR3. The chain employs TRBV7-2 and TRBJ1-1; D gene ambiguous. Germline assignment: CDR1 SGHTA and CDR2 FQGNSA. V shed 0 bases and J shed 7 bases, with 9 bases lying between them. The CDR3 is 13 amino acids. The CDR3 loop is CASSLAEGSEAFF. CDR3 bases: TGTGCCAGCAGCTTAGCGGAGGGAAGTGAAGCTTTCTTT.

This clone turned up a few times. Within the sample, other DNA sequences also encode this same CDR3. J is TRBJ1-2 and V is TRBV15; unclear D gene. Looked up from germline, CDR1 is LNHNV and CDR2 is YYDKDF (reference sequence). This CDR3 spans 12 amino acids. Trimming removed 1 base from V and 2 bases from J, with 2 bases in between. The CDR3 loop is CATSRVNYGYTF. In DNA, the CDR3 is TGTGCCACCAGCAGAGTGAACTATGGCTACACCTTC.

This clone occurred a few times. V and J are TRBV28 and TRBJ1-2, with 7 bases aligning to TRBD1. Germline V CDR1 and CDR2: MDHEN, SYDVKM. V dropped 6 bases and J dropped 0; count of bases not matched to a gene: 7. CDR3 length: 15 amino acids. The CDR3 nucleotides read TGTGCCAGCAGCATGCGGGACAGAGCTAACTATGGCTACACCTTC. It encodes CASSMRDRANYGYTF.

The table lists this clone with a few counts. The chain carries TRBV7-2 and TRBJ2-7; D unresolved. Germline assignment: CDR1 SGHTA and CDR2 FQGNSA. The V gene lost 5 bases and the J gene lost 5 bases, with 19 bases spanning the gap. The CDR3 has 15 residues. CDR3 DNA sequence: TGTGCCAGCAGCCCAAAACAGCGCCTGGGGAACGAGCAGTACTTC. Translating it yields CASSPKQRLGNEQYF.

This clone has more than one count but fewer than ten. The chain links TRBV25-1 to TRBJ2-1, with TRBD1 as a possible D gene (6 bases). The length of the CDR3 is 18 residues. The V end lost 1 base, the J end lost 6 bases, and 22 bases lay between the germline ends. Germline loops: CDR1 MGHDK, CDR2 SYGVNS. The CDR3 coding sequence is TGTGCCAGCAGTGAATCCACGGCGAGCTCCGGGACACTCAATGAGCAGTTCTTC. This gives the protein CASSESTASSGTLNEQFF.

The chain uses TRBV4-3 and TRBJ2-1; D not certain. The CDR3 sequence is 14 residues long. CDR1 LGHNA and CDR2 YSLEER come from the germline V gene. Trimming left V 0 bases short and J 4 bases short, with 7 bases between. CDR3 sequence reads: CASSQDRTYNEQFF. Written as DNA, the CDR3 is TGCGCCAGCAGCCAAGATCGCACTTACAATGAGCAGTTCTTC.

This chain joins TRBV30 and TRBJ2-5, with D maybe TRBD1 (6 bases). The CDR3 has 13 amino acids. V was clipped by 2 bases and J by 0 bases, with 7 bases between them. CDR1 is GTSNPN, CDR2 SVGIG, per germline (reference sequence). CDR3 sequence reads: CAWSQGHQETQYF. CDR3 DNA: TGTGCCTGGAGTCAGGGGCACCAAGAGACCCAGTACTTC.

As DNA, the CDR3 is TGCGCCAGCAGCTTGTTACCCGGGAACACCGGGGAGCTGTTTTTT. This translates into CASSLLPGNTGELFF. J is TRBJ2-2 and V is TRBV5-1; D not certain. This CDR3 has 15 residues. Germline V gene data show CDR1 as SGHRS and CDR2 as YFSETQ. V was trimmed by 1 base and J by 1 base, leaving 8 bases between them.

The chain links TRBV30 to TRBJ2-5; tentatively, D is TRBD2 (6 bases). V lost 2 bases and J lost 7, with 14 bases in between. CDR3 length: 13 amino acids. The germline CDR1 and CDR2 sequences are GTSNPN and SVGIG (reference sequence). This chain's CDR3 is CAWSRGPAGTQYF. CDR3 nucleotide sequence: TGTGCCTGGAGTCGAGGCCCAGCGGGGACCCAGTACTTC.

The sample holds a few counts of this clone. The chain uses TRBV4-1 and TRBJ2-1; no definite D call. Germline V gives CDR1 MGHRA, CDR2 YSYEKL. The CDR3 has 16 residues. The germline V and J ends were trimmed by 0 bases and 2 bases, with 11 bases remaining between them. The CDR3, as DNA: TGCGCCAGCAGCCAAGATAGGGTGGTCCCCTACAATGAGCAGTTCTTC. Its translation: CASSQDRVVPYNEQFF.

A few counts support this clone. The chain recombines TRBV27 with TRBJ2-7; D may correspond to TRBD1 or TRBD2 (5 bases each). V gave up 5 bases and J gave up 0 bases, with 17 bases separating them. Germline V CDR1 and CDR2: MNHEY, SMNVEV (reference sequence). The CDR3 is made up of 16 amino acids. The CDR3 region is CASSPSVGRNSYEQYF. The CDR3 nucleotides read TGTGCCAGCAGTCCCTCCGTGGGACGGAACTCCTACGAGCAGTACTTC.